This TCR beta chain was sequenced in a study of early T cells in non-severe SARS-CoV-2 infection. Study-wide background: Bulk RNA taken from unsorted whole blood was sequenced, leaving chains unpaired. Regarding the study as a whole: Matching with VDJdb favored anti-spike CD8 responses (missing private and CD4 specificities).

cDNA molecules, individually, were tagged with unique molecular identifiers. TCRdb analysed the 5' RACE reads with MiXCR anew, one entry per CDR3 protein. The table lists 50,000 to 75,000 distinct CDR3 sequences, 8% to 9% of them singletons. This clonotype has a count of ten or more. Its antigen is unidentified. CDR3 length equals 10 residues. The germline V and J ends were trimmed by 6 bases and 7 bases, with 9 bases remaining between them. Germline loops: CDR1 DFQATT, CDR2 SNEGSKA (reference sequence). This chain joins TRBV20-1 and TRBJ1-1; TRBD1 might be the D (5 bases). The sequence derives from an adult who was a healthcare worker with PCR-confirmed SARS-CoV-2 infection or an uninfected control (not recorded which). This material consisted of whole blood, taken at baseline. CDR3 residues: CSAWDGEAFF. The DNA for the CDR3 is TGCAGTGCCTGGGACGGTGAAGCTTTCTTT.